The 14 T cell receptor beta chains presented below share a single source sample, sequenced in a study of vaccination and CD4 T cells after COVID-19 (dated 2022 in TCRdb). The sample's treatment or condition label is to be understood as: approximately 9-day PBMC culture with coronavirus spike peptide pools or control peptides (ViraFEST assay). Antigens of these TCRs are unknown. Receptor libraries were prepared by PCR. The instrument was an Illumina iSeq 100. At the Johns Hopkins FTIC core, DNA from the cultured CD4+ T cells underwent TCR sequencing with the Oncomine TCR Beta short-read assay. The public reads were reprocessed in TCRdb via fastp at Q25 and MiXCR, keeping in-frame beta chains. Each entry is one CDR3 protein sequence, shown with its most common DNA and genes. The sample profile shows 15,000 to 20,000 distinct CDR3 sequences; about three fifths of them were found once. The ten top clones hold approximately 10% of the sample.

Sequenced sample: CD4+ T cells from blood, cultured in vitro. These receptors came from a human donor who had recovered from COVID-19.

The chain has TRBV2 and TRBJ2-5; perhaps D is TRBD1 or TRBD2 (5 bases each). Trimming pared 3 bases from V and 7 bases from J, leaving 15 bases between. Germline V lookup: CDR1 SNHLY, CDR2 FYNNEI. The CDR3 is 14 amino acids. Here the CDR3 DNA reads TGTGCCAGCAGTGATTTGGGGGTGGCGTCGACCCAGTACTTC. Translating gives CASSDLGVASTQYF. The whole variable domain, filled in from reference TRBV2 and TRBJ2-5, reads EPEVTQTPSHQVTQMGQEVILRCVPISNHLYFYWYRQILGQKVEFLVSFYNNEISEKSEIFDDQFSVERPDGSNFTLKIRSTKLEDSAMYFCASSDLGVASTQYFGPGTRLLVL.

This clonotype was observed a few times. The chain carries TRBV28 and TRBJ1-2; D gene unclear. The V and J ends lost 4 bases and 2 bases respectively, with 14 bases between them. The CDR3 covers 15 residues. CDR1 and CDR2 from the germline V gene are MDHEN and SYDVKM. In nucleotides, the CDR3 is TGTGCCAGCAGTTCGGCCCCACAACGCAACTATGGCTACACCTTC. It yields the protein CASSSAPQRNYGYTF.

Comments on this clonotype: Mismatch with germline at one junction end may stem from a read error. V usage is TRBV20-1 and J usage is TRBJ2-1; perhaps D is TRBD1 or TRBD2 (5 bases each). CDR1 is DFQATT, CDR2 SNEGSKA, per germline (reference sequence). CDR3 length: 12 residues. CDR3 loop: CSATDLDNEQFF. The CDR3 DNA is TGCAGTGCTACGGACTTGGACAATGAACAGTTCTTC.

This CDR3 reads CASSLAAPPQETQYF. DNA of the CDR3: TGTGCCAGCTCACTCGCGGCCCCTCCCCAAGAGACCCAGTACTTC. This chain uses TRBV18 with TRBJ2-5; no definite D call. Germline V gives CDR1 KGHSH, CDR2 LQKENI. CDR3 length equals 15 residues. Deletions cut 4 bases from V and 1 base from J, with 13 bases between.

This chain's CDR3 is CASSLGDVSTDTQYF. CDR3 coding DNA: TGTGCCAGCAGCTTAGGGGACGTTAGCACAGATACGCAGTATTTT. This chain links TRBV7-9 with TRBJ2-3; either TRBD1 or TRBD2 may fit D (5 bases each). CDR3 length: 15 residues. Trimming shortened V by 1 base and J by 0 bases, and 8 bases separated the two germline ends. Germline CDR1 reads SEHNR; CDR2 reads FQNEAQ (reference sequence).

The V and J genes are TRBV7-3 and TRBJ1-1; 9 bases are a match to TRBD1. V lost 0 bases and J lost 10; bases outside the gene matches: 9. Germline V CDR1 and CDR2: SGHTA, FQGTGA. This CDR3 is built from 15 residues. DNA for the CDR3: TGTGCCAGCAGCTTAACGGGGTCGGGACAGGGTTTAGCTTTCTTT. Protein sequence: CASSLTGSGQGLAFF.

The J gene is TRBJ1-5, the V gene TRBV6-5, with D hard to call. Trimming took 1 base from V and 6 from J, leaving 10 bases between them. The germline gives CDR1 MNHEY, CDR2 SVGAGI. This CDR3 contains 14 residues. CDR3 loop: CASSYWEGGQPQHF. CDR3 sequence (DNA): TGTGCCAGCAGTTACTGGGAAGGTGGTCAGCCCCAGCATTTT.

V usage is TRBV7-9 and J usage is TRBJ2-5; D not certain. Germline V gene data show CDR1 as SEHNR and CDR2 as FQNEAQ (reference sequence). The V gene lost 3 bases and the J gene lost 7 bases, with 12 bases spanning the gap. The CDR3 consists of 13 residues. DNA of the CDR3: TGTGCCAGCAGCTTTGGGTCCCTGCTGACCCAGTACTTC. It codes for CASSFGSLLTQYF.

J is TRBJ1-6 and V is TRBV30; D is undetermined. The V and J ends lost 0 bases and 7 bases respectively, with 10 bases between them. The CDR3 length is 14 residues. CDR1 and CDR2 from the germline V gene are GTSNPN and SVGIG (reference sequence). The CDR3 nucleotides are TGTGCCTGGAGTGTACTTGGAGGGAATTCACCCCTCCACTTT. This codes for CAWSVLGGNSPLHF. Filled out from reference TRBV30 and TRBJ1-6, the complete variable domain reads SQTIHQWPATLVQPVGSPLSLECTVEGTSNPNLYWYRQAAGRGLQLLFYSVGIGQISSEVPQNLSASRPQDRQFILSSKKLLLSDSGFYLCAWSVLGGNSPLHFGNGTRLTVT.

This clonotype was seen a few times. V and J are TRBV5-4 and TRBJ2-1; 9 bases map to TRBD2. The CDR3 length is 15 residues. J lost 4 bases, V lost 4 bases, and 6 bases had no gene match. CDR1 is SGHNT and CDR2 is YYREEE in the germline V gene (reference sequence). CDR3 residues: CASSRRLAGYNEQFF. Here the CDR3 DNA reads TGTGCCAGCAGCCGGCGGCTAGCGGGGTACAATGAGCAGTTCTTC.

This chain joins TRBV30 and TRBJ1-1; D perhaps matches TRBD1 (5 bases). The CDR3 has 16 residues. The ends were cut back, 0 bases at V and 2 bases at J, with 16 bases in the middle. The germline CDR1 and CDR2 sequences are GTSNPN and SVGIG (reference sequence). CDR3 region: CAWSVQGQWRNTEAFF. The CDR3 DNA follows: TGTGCCTGGAGTGTGCAGGGTCAGTGGAGAAACACTGAAGCTTTCTTT.

The chain carries TRBV10-2 and TRBJ1-5, with a possible D match to TRBD1 (6 bases). The CDR3 sequence is 14 residues long. V was pared by 2 bases and J by 4 bases, with 9 bases between. Germline values: CDR1 WSHSY, CDR2 SAAADI. The CDR3 loop reads CASSEQGRNQPQHF. The CDR3 region has the DNA TGCGCCAGCAGTGAGCAGGGGAGGAATCAGCCCCAGCATTTT.

J is TRBJ1-4 and V is TRBV20-1, with a possible D match to TRBD1 (6 bases). V lost 3 bases and J 2 bases, leaving 10 bases between the germline ends. Per the germline V gene, CDR1 is DFQATT and CDR2 is SNEGSKA (reference sequence). The CDR3 consists of 14 residues. CDR3 sequence reads: CSARRGQTNEKLFF. Written as DNA, the CDR3 is TGCAGTGCTAGGAGAGGACAGACTAATGAAAAACTGTTTTTT.

The table lists this clonotype with a few counts. The J gene is TRBJ2-5, the V gene TRBV11-1, with a weak D call TRBD2 (5 bases). In germline, CDR1 is SGHAT, CDR2 FQDESV (reference sequence). The CDR3 has 13 residues. V was shortened by 3 bases and J by 5 bases, with 10 bases between the two germline ends. The CDR3 nucleotides read TGTGCCAGCAGCTTTACTAGTGTGGAGACCCAGTACTTC. This translates into CASSFTSVETQYF.